This T cell receptor beta chain came from a study of T cell responses to AZD1222 COVID-19 vaccine. Study in general: Pooling was applied to second doses at about 4 or about 12 weeks. Whole-study results and caveats: Reportedly, nearly half of unique spike TCRs recognized epitopes outside B.1.351/B.1.1.7 mutations. It was only a handful of AZD1222 recipients who were seropositive at baseline. Most donors were white British, females outnumbered males, and clonal diversity was possibly underestimated.

Repertoires were generated with immunoSEQ multiplex PCR, while TCRdb's copy carries only in-frame clones and drops some. Here the sample spans roughly 100,000 clones, roughly 90% being singletons. Comments on this clone: What it binds is not known.

The germline V and J ends were trimmed by 4 bases and 5 bases, with 17 bases remaining between them. The CDR3 contains 16 residues. Germline V lookup: CDR1 KGHDR, CDR2 SFDVKD. The material sequenced was peripheral blood, taken on day 0 of AZD1222 vaccination. The V and J genes are TRBV24-1 and TRBJ1-5, with D unclear. The clonotype comes from an adult in good health. The CDR3 loop reads CATSEAGHEGDQPQHF. CDR3 DNA: TGTGCCACCAGTGAAGCGGGCCACGAGGGAGATCAGCCCCAGCATTTT.